A selection of T cell receptor beta chains follows, all from one sample in a study of vaccination and CD4 T cells after COVID-19. These TCRs' antigens remain unknown. MiXCR was run by TCRdb on the PCR reads, yielding one entry per CDR3 protein. The sample has tens of thousands of distinct CDR3 sequences, approximately 59% seen once. Sequences were derived from CD4+ T cells from blood, cultured in vitro, sampled before SARS-CoV-2 vaccination. These receptors were obtained from a human donor who received a COVID-19 vaccine. CDR3s include the opening cysteine and the closing phenylalanine or tryptophan. The D gene is left open where the match is weak. Not every row has a clone size; where given, it reads once, few, many or a size class.

TGTGCCTGGAGTGAGTCAGGGGACGGCCAAGAGACCCAGTACTTC	CAWSESGDGQETQYF	NA	TRBJ2-5	TRBV30	NA
TGTGCCAGTAGTGCCCGACAGGGGGCTCGGTCCCAGCATTTT	CASSARQGARSQHF	NA	TRBJ1-5	TRBV19	TRBD1
TGTGCCAGCTCCCTCGGGATTGGCGTCCAGCCCCAGCATTTT	CASSLGIGVQPQHF	NA	TRBJ1-5	TRBV12-3/TRBV12-4	NA
TGTGCCAGCAGCTTAGGACAGGGGGCTTCAGATACGCAGTATTTT	CASSLGQGASDTQYF	once	TRBJ2-3	TRBV7-3	TRBD1
TGTGCCTGGGGACAGCCTGGAAACACCATATATTTT	CAWGQPGNTIYF	few	TRBJ1-3	TRBV30	NA
TGTGCCACCAGTGATCCGGGACAGGTCGATGGCTACACCTTC	CATSDPGQVDGYTF	NA	TRBJ1-2	TRBV24-1	TRBD1
TGTGCCAGCCGAGGAGTCTACACCATATATTTT	CASRGVYTIYF	NA	TRBJ1-3	TRBV6-1	NA
TGTGCCAGCAGTGCCTCGGGATCTTTCGGAGAGACCCAGTACTTC	CASSASGSFGETQYF	NA	TRBJ2-5	TRBV28	NA
TGCAGTGCCCAAGGGACAGGGGATGGAAACACCATATATTTT	CSAQGTGDGNTIYF	NA	TRBJ1-3	TRBV20-1	TRBD1
TGTGCCAGCAGTGAACTAGGGGGGGCGTACGTATCCGGGGAGCTGTTTTTT	CASSELGGAYVSGELFF	NA	TRBJ2-2	TRBV6-1	NA
TGTGCCAGCAGTTATGGTGCAGGTCTAGAGACCCAGTACTTC	CASSYGAGLETQYF	NA	TRBJ2-5	TRBV6-5	NA
TGTGCCAGCAGCTTAGGCGGCACAGATACGCAGTATTTT	CASSLGGTDTQYF	NA	TRBJ2-3	TRBV7-9	NA
TGCGCCAGCAGCTTGGCCGACAGGGGCTCCTACGAGCAGTACTTC	CASSLADRGSYEQYF	once	TRBJ2-7	TRBV5-1	TRBD1
TGTGCCAGCAGTGAGGGCAACTATGGCTACACCTTC	CASSEGNYGYTF	NA	TRBJ1-2	TRBV2	NA
TGTGCCGTAGGTGGGGGTATCAATCAGCCCCAGCATTTT	CAVGGGINQPQHF	NA	TRBJ1-5	TRBV19	NA
TGCAGTGCTAGAGATCCCGGGGCGGACACTGAAGCTTTCTTT	CSARDPGADTEAFF	NA	TRBJ1-1	TRBV20-1	NA
TGTGCCAGCAGTTTAAATTGGGACAGGGGGCACGGCTACACCTTC	CASSLNWDRGHGYTF	NA	TRBJ1-2	TRBV28	TRBD1
TGTGCCTGGAGGGAAGGAGCTGCCTTAGAAGCTTTCTTT	CAWREGAALEAFF	NA	TRBJ1-1	TRBV30	NA
TGTGCCAGCAGCCAAAGATCTGCTAGCACAGATACGCAGTATTTT	CASSQRSASTDTQYF	NA	TRBJ2-3	TRBV3-1	NA
TGTGCCAGCAGGCCTACTGCCCTGAACTATGGCTACACCTTC	CASRPTALNYGYTF	few	TRBJ1-2	TRBV6-1	NA
TGTGCCACCAGCAGAGGTCTGGCCTCCATGGAGCCCCAGCATTTT	CATSRGLASMEPQHF	NA	TRBJ1-5	TRBV15	NA
TGTGCCAGCAATAGGGATCCCAATGAGCAGTTCTTC	CASNRDPNEQFF	NA	TRBJ2-1	TRBV2	NA
TGTGCCTGGAGTATGGGGGGCACTGAAGCTTTCTTT	CAWSMGGTEAFF	NA	TRBJ1-1	TRBV30	NA
TGTGCCTGGAGTGTAAGGACCCCCAGGTGGGACACTGAAGCTTTCTTT	CAWSVRTPRWDTEAFF	NA	TRBJ1-1	TRBV30	NA
TGTGCCAGTAGTTCACCGGGACTAGGGACCAATGAGCAGTTCTTC	CASSSPGLGTNEQFF	once	TRBJ2-1	TRBV19	TRBD2
TGTGCCAGCAGTAAACTAGCCCGCACAGATACGCAGTATTTT	CASSKLARTDTQYF	few	TRBJ2-3	TRBV6-2/TRBV6-3	NA
TGTGCCAGCAGCTTAGGGGTACAGGTCGACGGTCAGCCCCAGCATTTT	CASSLGVQVDGQPQHF	few	TRBJ1-5	TRBV7-2	NA
TGTGCCAGCTCACCACAGACCGACTCCCAGCAGTTCTTC	CASSPQTDSQQFF	NA	TRBJ2-1	TRBV18	NA
TGTGCCAGCAGTTACGGGGGCAGCTCCTACAATGAGCAGTTCTTC	CASSYGGSSYNEQFF	NA	TRBJ2-1	TRBV6-5	NA
TGTGCCAGTAGTTTACGGGACACTGCTAACTATGGCTACACCTTC	CASSLRDTANYGYTF	NA	TRBJ1-2	TRBV19	NA
TGTGCCAGCAGTTACTCAGGGGCACCCACCCTGCACTATGGCTACACCTTC	CASSYSGAPTLHYGYTF	NA	TRBJ1-2	TRBV6-5	NA
TGCGCCAGCAGCTTGGGGCAGGGAGAGGCAAAACTGTTTTTT	CASSLGQGEAKLFF	once	TRBJ1-4	TRBV5-1	NA
TGTGCCAGCAGTCCCCTGTTTGGGACTAGCGGGGGGGCCCCCGATACGCAGTATTTT	CASSPLFGTSGGAPDTQYF	NA	TRBJ2-3	TRBV6-1	TRBD2
TGTGCCAGCAGCTACGGGGGGGCCGGCGGGGAGCTGTTTTTT	CASSYGGAGGELFF	NA	TRBJ2-2	TRBV7-8	TRBD2
TGTGCCAGTATAGACCGAGGAACAGACAACACTGAAGCTTTCTTT	CASIDRGTDNTEAFF	NA	TRBJ1-1	TRBV6-1	NA
TGTGCCTGGAGTGTTGGGTGGAATTCACCCCTCCACTTT	CAWSVGWNSPLHF	NA	TRBJ1-6	TRBV30	NA
TGTGCCAGCAGCTTAACTGGGGGCCACACAGATACGCAGTATTTT	CASSLTGGHTDTQYF	NA	TRBJ2-3	TRBV7-2	NA
TGTGCCATCAGATCGGAGGTGGCAGATACGCAGTATTTT	CAIRSEVADTQYF	NA	TRBJ2-3	TRBV10-3	NA
TGTGCCAGCAGTTTATCAAACAGGGGAGACTATGGCTACACCTTC	CASSLSNRGDYGYTF	NA	TRBJ1-2	TRBV27	TRBD1
TGTGCCAGTAGTATCGTACAGGGGATTAGGACTTTGGAAAAACTGTTTTTT	CASSIVQGIRTLEKLFF	NA	TRBJ1-4	TRBV19	TRBD1
TGTGCCAGCCGGGACAGGAACCTTGGAAACACCATATATTTT	CASRDRNLGNTIYF	NA	TRBJ1-3	TRBV6-1	TRBD1
TGTGCCAGCAGTGAAAATATGAACACTGAAGCTTTCTTT	CASSENMNTEAFF	NA	TRBJ1-1	TRBV2	NA
TGCAGTGCTCTAGGTACTAGCGGGTGGACAGATACGCAGTATTTT	CSALGTSGWTDTQYF	NA	TRBJ2-3	TRBV20-1	TRBD2
TGTGCCAGCAGTCGTAGGGGGCCGGGCAATCAGCCCCAGCATTTT	CASSRRGPGNQPQHF	NA	TRBJ1-5	TRBV12-3/TRBV12-4	TRBD1
TGCGCCAGCAGTGAGGTTACTAGCCGCCCGAAGCAGTATTTT	CASSEVTSRPKQYF	few	TRBJ2-3	TRBV10-1	NA
TGCGCCAGCAGCCGGGACAGGGGATCCGCTGAAGCTTTCTTT	CASSRDRGSAEAFF	NA	TRBJ1-1	TRBV5-1	TRBD1
TGTGCCAGCAGGTCAGGAGGCGGGGAGCTGTTTTTT	CASRSGGGELFF	few	TRBJ2-2	TRBV6-1	NA
TGTGCCAGCAGCTTGGGGACAGGGCTAGGGGATAGCAATCAGCCCCAGCATTTT	CASSLGTGLGDSNQPQHF	NA	TRBJ1-5	TRBV11-3	TRBD1
TGTGCCACCAGTGATGGGGGCAGGGGCGCGCCAGATACGCAGTATTTT	CATSDGGRGAPDTQYF	NA	TRBJ2-3	TRBV24-1	NA
TGCAGTGCTAGCGCAGGGGACGAGCAGTACTTC	CSASAGDEQYF	NA	TRBJ2-7	TRBV20-1	NA
TGCGCCAGCAGCTTGATTTCGACGGCACTTAACTATGGCTACACCTTC	CASSLISTALNYGYTF	NA	TRBJ1-2	TRBV5-1	NA
TGTGCCAGCAGCTTAGGGGGGGCTGGGACCACTGAAGCTTTCTTT	CASSLGGAGTTEAFF	few	TRBJ1-1	TRBV7-2	NA